This T cell receptor (beta chain) was documented in a study of T-cell memory formation after mild COVID-19. TCRdb processed the 5' RACE reads anew with MiXCR; each CDR3 protein has one entry. The sample carries 110,000 to 150,000 distinct CDR3 sequences, 20% to 25% recorded once. CDR1 is SEHNR, CDR2 FQNEAQ, per germline (reference sequence). The CDR3 runs 13 residues. V was clipped by 2 bases and J by 3 bases, with 8 bases between them. This clonotype was detected only a few times. This receptor was obtained from an adult woman who had mild COVID-19 (a few samples of this study predate the infection). Cell type and time point are not known. This rearrangement joins TRBV7-9 to TRBJ2-7; the D gene is possibly TRBD2 (5 bases). Sequencing was performed on PBMCs or a T cell subset sorted from them (not recorded which). CDR3 sequence reads: CASSLPGSYEQYF. The CDR3 DNA follows: TGTGCCAGCAGCTTACCGGGAAGCTACGAGCAGTACTTC.